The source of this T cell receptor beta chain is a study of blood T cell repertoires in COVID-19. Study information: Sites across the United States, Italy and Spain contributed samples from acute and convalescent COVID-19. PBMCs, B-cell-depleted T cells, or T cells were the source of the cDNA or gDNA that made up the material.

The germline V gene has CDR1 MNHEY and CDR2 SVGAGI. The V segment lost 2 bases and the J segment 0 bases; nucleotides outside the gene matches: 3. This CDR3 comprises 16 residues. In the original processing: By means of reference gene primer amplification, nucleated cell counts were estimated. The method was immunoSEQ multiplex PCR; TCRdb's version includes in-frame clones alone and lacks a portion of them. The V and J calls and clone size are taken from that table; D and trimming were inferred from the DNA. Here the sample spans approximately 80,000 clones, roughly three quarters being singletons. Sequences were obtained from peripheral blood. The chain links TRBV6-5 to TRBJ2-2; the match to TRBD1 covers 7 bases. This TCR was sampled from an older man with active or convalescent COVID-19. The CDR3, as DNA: TGTGCCAGCAGTTACCACGGGACAGCGAACACCGGGGAGCTGTTTTTT. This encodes CASSYHGTANTGELFF.